The 9 T cell receptor beta chains given below trace back to one sample, sequenced in a study of CXCR3-negative and CXCR3-positive naive CD8 T cells. The study made its TRB cDNA libraries by 5' RACE, adding UMI labels. TCRdb re-called the 5' RACE reads and shows each CDR3 protein once, DNA omitted. The repertoire table contains some 41,000 distinct CDR3 sequences. Sequencing was carried out using memory CD8+ T cells from blood. All receptors come from a human donor in good health. Some clones in this sample may be carry-over from other donors' samples.

This chain links TRBV15 with TRBJ1-3; TCRdb's D call of TRBD1 is untestable without DNA. The CDR3 spans 18 residues. In germline, CDR1 is LNHNV, CDR2 YYDKDF (reference sequence). CDR3 protein: CATSRVNPGVLVRNTIYF. Combining the CDR3 with reference TRBV15 and TRBJ1-3 gives the whole variable domain DAMVIQNPRYQVTQFGKPVTLSCSQTLNHNVMYWYQQKSSQAPKLLFHYYDKDFNNEADTPDNFQSRRPNTSFCFLDIRSPGLGDTAMYLCATSRVNPGVLVRNTIYFGEGSWLTVV.

The J gene is TRBJ2-6, the V gene TRBV4-3. Germline V gene lookup returns CDR1 LGHNA and CDR2 YSLEER. This CDR3 is 15 amino acids long. The CDR3 spells CASSQIHSGANVLTF.

V gene TRBV14 combines with J gene TRBJ2-1; lacking DNA, the TRBD2 call made by TCRdb goes unchecked. Germline assignment: CDR1 SGHDN and CDR2 FVKESK. The CDR3 has 15 residues. CDR3 protein: CASSQGGGPYNEQFF.

This clonotype is deemed medium-sized (0.01 to 0.1%) by its frequency. The chain's CDR3 is CASSQGATRGSYTEAFF. The chain couples TRBV4-3 to TRBJ1-1; TCRdb reports TRBD1, a call that lacks DNA to check it against. There are 17 residues in the CDR3. The germline gives CDR1 LGHNA, CDR2 YSLEER.

The chain uses TRBV4-3 and TRBJ2-7; no DNA is available, so the TRBD1 call from TCRdb remains unchecked. Germline CDR1 LGHNA, CDR2 YSLEER. This CDR3 is 16 amino acids long. The CDR3 sequence is CASSQDRTGGLYEQYF.

The chain recombines TRBV20-1 with TRBJ2-2; TCRdb reports TRBD2, a call that lacks DNA to check it against. The germline CDR1 and CDR2 sequences are DFQATT and SNEGSKA (reference sequence). This CDR3 has 15 residues. CDR3 amino acids: CSARDSGLATGELFF.

The chain is built from TRBV14 and TRBJ2-7. Germline values: CDR1 SGHDN, CDR2 FVKESK. The CDR3 runs 13 residues. The CDR3: CASSPGKPYEQYF.

The rearrangement uses TRBV18 and TRBJ2-3. The CDR3 spans 15 residues. Germline loops: CDR1 KGHSH, CDR2 LQKENI. CDR3 loop: CASSPRDIPTDTQYF.

The V gene is TRBV24-1, the J gene TRBJ2-2; TCRdb calls TRBD1, which cannot be checked without DNA. Germline V CDR1 and CDR2: KGHDR, SFDVKD. CDR3 length equals 14 residues. CDR3 amino acids: CATSDFRDTGELFF.